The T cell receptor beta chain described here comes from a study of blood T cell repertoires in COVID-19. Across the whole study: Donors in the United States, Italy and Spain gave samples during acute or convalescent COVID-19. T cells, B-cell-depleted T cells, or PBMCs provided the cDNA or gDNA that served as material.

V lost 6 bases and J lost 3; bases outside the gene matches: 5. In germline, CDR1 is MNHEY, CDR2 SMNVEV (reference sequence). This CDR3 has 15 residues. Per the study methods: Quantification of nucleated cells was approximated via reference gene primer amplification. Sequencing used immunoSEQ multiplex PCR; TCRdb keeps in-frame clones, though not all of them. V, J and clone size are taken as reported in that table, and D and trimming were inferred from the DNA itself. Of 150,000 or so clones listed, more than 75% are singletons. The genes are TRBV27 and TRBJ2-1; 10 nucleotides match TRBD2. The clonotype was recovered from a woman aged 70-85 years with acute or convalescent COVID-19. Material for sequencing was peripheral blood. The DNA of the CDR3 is TGTGCCAGCAGGAGGTTAGCGGGGGGCTACAATGAGCAGTTCTTC. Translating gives CASRRLAGGYNEQFF.